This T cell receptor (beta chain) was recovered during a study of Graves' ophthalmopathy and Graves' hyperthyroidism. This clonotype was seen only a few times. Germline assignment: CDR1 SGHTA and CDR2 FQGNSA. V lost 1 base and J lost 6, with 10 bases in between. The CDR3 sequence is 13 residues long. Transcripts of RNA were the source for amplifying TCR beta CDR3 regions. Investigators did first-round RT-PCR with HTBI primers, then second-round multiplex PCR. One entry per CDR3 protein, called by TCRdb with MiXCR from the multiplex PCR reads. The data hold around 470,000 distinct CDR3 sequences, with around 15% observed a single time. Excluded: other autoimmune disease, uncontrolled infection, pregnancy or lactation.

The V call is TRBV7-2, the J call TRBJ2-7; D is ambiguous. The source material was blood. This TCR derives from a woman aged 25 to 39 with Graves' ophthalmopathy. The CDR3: CASSLENRIEQYF. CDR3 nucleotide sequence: TGTGCCAGCAGCTTAGAGAATCGGATCGAGCAGTACTTC.